This note documents a single TCR beta chain sequence. Source study methods: Estimates of nucleated cell counts were drawn from the amplification of reference gene primers. Produced via immunoSEQ multiplex PCR; TCRdb's table is partial and in-frame only. The DNA gave D and trimming, while V, J and clone size come from that table. The sample holds approximately 68,000 clones, 82% seen once. CDR1 MNHNY and CDR2 SVGAGI come from the germline V gene (reference sequence). This CDR3 has 15 residues. The J segment lost 0 bases and the V segment lost 6 bases, leaving 5 bases of the junction unmatched. The source of the sample is a study of blood T cell repertoires in COVID-19. About the research overall: Sites across the United States, Italy and Spain contributed samples from acute and convalescent COVID-19. Sources were T cells, B-cell-depleted T cells, or PBMCs; the material itself was cDNA or gDNA.

The chain joins TRBV6-6 to TRBJ1-5; the match to TRBD1 covers 7 bases. The specimen was peripheral blood. This TCR was sampled from a human donor in a cohort sampled during active COVID-19. CDR3 in amino acids: CASRKQGNSNQPQHF. CDR3 DNA: TGTGCCAGCAGGAAACAGGGGAATAGCAATCAGCCCCAGCATTTT.